This TCR beta chain was found in a study of OX40 agonist ivuxolimab in advanced cancers. As to this clone: The antigen remains unidentified.

Study results and caveats: In the 0.1-3.0 mg/kg groups, partial responders showed among the lowest expansion. CD8+ T cells averaged more expanded clones than CD4+.

Method: immunoSEQ multiplex PCR; TCRdb's copy keeps in-frame clones and lacks some. The table records about 55,000 clones, approximately 90% of them present only once. The V gene end was trimmed by 5 bases and the J gene end by 7 bases; junction bases not matched to a gene: 20. The CDR3 is 18 residues long. The germline gives CDR1 SEHNR, CDR2 FQNEAQ (reference sequence). This specimen was CD4+ or CD8+ T cells sorted from blood, taken in a trial of the OX40 agonist ivuxolimab. The sequence derives from an adult with an advanced solid tumor such as melanoma, head and neck, liver or kidney cancer. The rearrangement uses TRBV7-9 and TRBJ2-3; TRBD2 matches 8 bases. As DNA, the CDR3 is TGTGCCAGCAGCGATGCCCTTTCAAGCGGGAGTACCCCACATACGCAGTATTTT. Amino acids: CASSDALSSGSTPHTQYF.